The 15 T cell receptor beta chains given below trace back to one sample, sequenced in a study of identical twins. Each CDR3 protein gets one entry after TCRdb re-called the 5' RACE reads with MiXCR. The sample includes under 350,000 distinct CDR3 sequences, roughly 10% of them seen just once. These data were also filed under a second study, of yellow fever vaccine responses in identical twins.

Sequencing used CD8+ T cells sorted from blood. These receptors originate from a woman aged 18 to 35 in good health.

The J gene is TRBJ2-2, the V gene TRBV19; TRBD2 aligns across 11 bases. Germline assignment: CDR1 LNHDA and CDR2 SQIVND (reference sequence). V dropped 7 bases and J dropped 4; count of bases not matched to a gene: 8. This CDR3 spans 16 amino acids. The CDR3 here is CASKSMTSGITGELFF. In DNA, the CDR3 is TGTGCCAGTAAAAGTATGACTAGCGGGATCACCGGGGAGCTGTTTTTT.

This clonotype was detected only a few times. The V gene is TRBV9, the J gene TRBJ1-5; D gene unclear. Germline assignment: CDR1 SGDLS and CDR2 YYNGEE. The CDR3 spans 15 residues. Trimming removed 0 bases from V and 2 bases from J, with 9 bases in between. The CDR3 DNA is TGTGCCAGCAGCGTAGACCCTGCGGGCAATCAGCCCCAGCATTTT. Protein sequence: CASSVDPAGNQPQHF.

CDR3 in amino acids: CAWLHPGSSYEQYF. CDR3 DNA sequence: TGTGCCTGGCTTCACCCAGGCAGCTCCTACGAGCAGTACTTC. V is TRBV30 and J is TRBJ2-7, with D uncertain. From germline, CDR1 is GTSNPN and CDR2 SVGIG (reference sequence). The CDR3 loop spans 14 amino acids. V shed 5 bases and J shed 0 bases, with 14 bases lying between them.

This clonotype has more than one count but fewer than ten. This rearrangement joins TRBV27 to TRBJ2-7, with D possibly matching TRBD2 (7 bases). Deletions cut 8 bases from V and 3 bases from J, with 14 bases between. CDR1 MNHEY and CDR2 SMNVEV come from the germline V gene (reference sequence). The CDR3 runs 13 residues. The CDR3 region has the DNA TGTGCCAGCGCCTCGGGGGGCAACTACGAGCAGTACTTC. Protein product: CASASGGNYEQYF.

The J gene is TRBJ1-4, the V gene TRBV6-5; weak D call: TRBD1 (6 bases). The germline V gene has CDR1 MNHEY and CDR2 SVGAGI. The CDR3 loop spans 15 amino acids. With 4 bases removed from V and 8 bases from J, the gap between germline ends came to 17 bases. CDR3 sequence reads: CASSFTGSKTEKLFF. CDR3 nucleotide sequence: TGTGCCAGCAGTTTTACAGGGAGTAAAACCGAAAAACTGTTTTTT.

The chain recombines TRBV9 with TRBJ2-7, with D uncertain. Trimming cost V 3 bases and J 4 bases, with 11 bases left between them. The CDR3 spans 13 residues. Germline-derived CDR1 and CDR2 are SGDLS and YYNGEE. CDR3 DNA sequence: TGTGCCAGCAGCGCACCGACGGGTTACGAGCAGTACTTC. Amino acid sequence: CASSAPTGYEQYF.

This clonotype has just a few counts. The CDR3 sequence is CAISEPRSTDTQYF. CDR3 nucleotide sequence: TGTGCCATCAGTGAGCCTCGAAGCACAGATACGCAGTATTTT. The rearrangement joins TRBV10-3 to TRBJ2-3; D not resolved. V dropped 2 bases and J dropped 0 bases, with 6 bases sitting between them. The CDR3 contains 14 residues. The germline V gene has CDR1 ENHRY and CDR2 SYGVKD.

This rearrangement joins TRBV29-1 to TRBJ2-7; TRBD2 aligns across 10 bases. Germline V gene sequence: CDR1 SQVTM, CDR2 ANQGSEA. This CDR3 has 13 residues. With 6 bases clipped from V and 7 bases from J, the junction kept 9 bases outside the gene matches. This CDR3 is CSVRTSGVEEQYF. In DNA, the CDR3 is TGCAGCGTACGGACTAGCGGAGTGGAAGAGCAGTACTTC.

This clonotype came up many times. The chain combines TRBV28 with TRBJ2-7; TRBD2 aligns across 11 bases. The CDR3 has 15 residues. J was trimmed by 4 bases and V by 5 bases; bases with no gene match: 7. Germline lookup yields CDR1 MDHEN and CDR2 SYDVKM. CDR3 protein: CASSINSGRGYEQYF. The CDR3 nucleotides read TGTGCCAGCAGTATCAATAGCGGGAGGGGGTACGAGCAGTACTTC. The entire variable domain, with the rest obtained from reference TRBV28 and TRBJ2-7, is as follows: DVKVTQSSRYLVKRTGEKVFLECVQDMDHENMFWYRQDPGLGLRLIYFSYDVKMKEKGDIPEGYSVSREKKERFSLILESASTNQTSMYLCASSINSGRGYEQYFGPGTRLTVT.

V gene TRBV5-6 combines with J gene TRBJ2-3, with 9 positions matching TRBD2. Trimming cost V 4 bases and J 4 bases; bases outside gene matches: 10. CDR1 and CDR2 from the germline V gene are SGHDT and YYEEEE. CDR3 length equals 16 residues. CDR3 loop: CASSGGAGGPADTQYF. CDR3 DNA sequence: TGTGCCAGCAGCGGAGGGGCGGGAGGGCCTGCAGATACGCAGTATTTT.

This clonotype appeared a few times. The CDR3: CATGGGQGPDTQYF. Here the CDR3 DNA reads TGTGCCACCGGGGGGGGACAGGGGCCAGATACGCAGTATTTT. J is TRBJ2-3 and V is TRBV6-1; the match to TRBD1 covers 10 bases. Germline CDR1 reads MNHNS; CDR2 reads SASEGT. Losses at the gene ends were 10 bases for V and 4 bases for J; bases not matched to a gene: 8. The CDR3 runs 14 residues.

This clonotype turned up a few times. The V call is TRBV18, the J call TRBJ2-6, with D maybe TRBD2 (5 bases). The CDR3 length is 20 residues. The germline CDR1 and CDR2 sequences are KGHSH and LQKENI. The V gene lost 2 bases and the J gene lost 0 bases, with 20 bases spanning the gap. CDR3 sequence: CASSPLGPPSPISGANVLTF. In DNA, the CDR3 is TGTGCCAGCTCACCATTGGGTCCCCCTAGCCCCATCTCTGGGGCCAACGTCCTGACTTTC. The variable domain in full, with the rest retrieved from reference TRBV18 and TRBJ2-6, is NAGVMQNPRHLVRRRGQEARLRCSPMKGHSHVYWYRQLPEEGLKFMVYLQKENIIDESGMPKERFSAEFPKEGPSILRIQQVVRGDSAAYFCASSPLGPPSPISGANVLTFGAGSRLTVL.

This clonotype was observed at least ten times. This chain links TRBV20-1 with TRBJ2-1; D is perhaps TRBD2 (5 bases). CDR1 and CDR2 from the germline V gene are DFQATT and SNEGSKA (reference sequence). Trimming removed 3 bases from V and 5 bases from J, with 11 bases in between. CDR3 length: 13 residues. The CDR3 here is CSARTGLDNEQFF. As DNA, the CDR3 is TGCAGTGCTAGGACTGGACTTGACAATGAGCAGTTCTTC.

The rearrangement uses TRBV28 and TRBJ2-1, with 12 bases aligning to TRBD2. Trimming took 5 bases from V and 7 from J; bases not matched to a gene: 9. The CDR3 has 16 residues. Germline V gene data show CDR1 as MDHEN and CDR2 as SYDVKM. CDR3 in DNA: TGTGCCAGCAGTCTAGACGGACTAGCGGGAAAAAATGAGCAGTTCTTC. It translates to CASSLDGLAGKNEQFF.

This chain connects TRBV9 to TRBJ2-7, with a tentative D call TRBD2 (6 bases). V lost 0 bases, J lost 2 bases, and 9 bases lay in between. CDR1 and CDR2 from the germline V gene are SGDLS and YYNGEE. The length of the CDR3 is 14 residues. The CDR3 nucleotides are TGTGCCAGCAGCGTAGAGGAGGGAACCTACGAGCAGTACTTC. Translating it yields CASSVEEGTYEQYF.